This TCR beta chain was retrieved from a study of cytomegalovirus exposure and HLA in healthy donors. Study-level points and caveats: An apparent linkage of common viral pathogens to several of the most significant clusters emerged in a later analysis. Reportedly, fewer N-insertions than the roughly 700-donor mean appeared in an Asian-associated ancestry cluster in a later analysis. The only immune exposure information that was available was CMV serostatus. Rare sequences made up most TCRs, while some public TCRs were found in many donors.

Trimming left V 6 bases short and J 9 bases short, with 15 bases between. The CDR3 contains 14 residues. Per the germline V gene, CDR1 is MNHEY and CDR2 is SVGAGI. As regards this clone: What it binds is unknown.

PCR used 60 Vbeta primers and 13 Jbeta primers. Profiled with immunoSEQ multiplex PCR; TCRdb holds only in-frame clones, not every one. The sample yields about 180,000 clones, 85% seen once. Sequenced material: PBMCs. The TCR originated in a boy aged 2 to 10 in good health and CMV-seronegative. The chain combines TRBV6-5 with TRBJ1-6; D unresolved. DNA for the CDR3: TGTGCCAGCAGCTGGGAGACACGTCGTTCACCCCTCCACTTT. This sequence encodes CASSWETRRSPLHF.